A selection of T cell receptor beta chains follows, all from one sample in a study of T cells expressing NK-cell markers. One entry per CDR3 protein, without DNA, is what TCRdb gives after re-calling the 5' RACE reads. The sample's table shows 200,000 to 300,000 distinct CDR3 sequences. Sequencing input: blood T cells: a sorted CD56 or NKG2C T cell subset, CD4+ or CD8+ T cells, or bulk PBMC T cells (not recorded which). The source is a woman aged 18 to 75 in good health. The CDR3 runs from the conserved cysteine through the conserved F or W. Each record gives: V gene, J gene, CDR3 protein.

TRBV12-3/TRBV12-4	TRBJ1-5	CASSPPGNQPQHF
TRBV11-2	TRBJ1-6	CASSLNPGQGGSPLHF
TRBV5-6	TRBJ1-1	CASSLAGYEAFF
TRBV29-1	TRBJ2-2	CSVVVTYTGELFF
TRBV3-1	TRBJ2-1	CASSLRQANEQFF
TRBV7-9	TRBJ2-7	CASSLRDTRYEQYF
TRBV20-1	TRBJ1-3	CSARDRRDSGNTIYF
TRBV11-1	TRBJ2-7	CASRLRGGAPYEQYF
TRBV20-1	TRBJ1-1	CSATVGRVTEAFF
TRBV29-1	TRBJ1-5	CSVGTGSNNQPQHF
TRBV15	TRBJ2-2	CATSRGLGTGELFF
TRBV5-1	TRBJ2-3	CASGLSDPSTDTQYF
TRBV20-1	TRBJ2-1	CSARVPGGSRYEQFF
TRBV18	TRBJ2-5	CASSPPQGWLAQYF
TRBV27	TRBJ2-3	CASNTYGTGSGTDTQYF
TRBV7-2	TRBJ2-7	CASSWRPPYEQYF
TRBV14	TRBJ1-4	CASSPQLATNEKLFF
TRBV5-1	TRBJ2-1	CASSSDPSGTGYDEQFF
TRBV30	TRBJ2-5	CAWTRGAETQYF
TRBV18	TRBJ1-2	CASSPDRAGYGYTF
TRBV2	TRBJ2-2	CASSELRELFF
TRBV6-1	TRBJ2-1	CASSERVIAAYNEQFF
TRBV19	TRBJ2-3	CASSIETITDTQYF
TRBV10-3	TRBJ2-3	CAIRPDNLRTDTQYF
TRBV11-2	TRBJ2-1	CASSFPRASGGAERSYNEQFF
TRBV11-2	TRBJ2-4	CASSDPGQGGNIQYF
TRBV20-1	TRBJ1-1	CSVPGQLNTEAFF